This TCR beta chain comes out of a study of T cell clonality in common variable immunodeficiency (dated by TCRdb to the mid-2010s). Equivalent amounts of genomic DNA from CVID and control samples were used as sequencing input. For every sample, a 60 bp segment covering the rearranged TCRbeta CDR3 region was amplified and then sequenced. The immunoSEQ assay, a bias-corrected multiplex PCR combined with high-throughput sequencing, was used to amplify TCRbeta. As for how the authors treated the data: Each unique nucleotide sequence was treated as a clone and annotated with V, D and J genes, copy number and frequency. Sequences were labeled productive if in frame, and non-productive if out of frame or containing stop codons. Clonality was calculated from Shannon's entropy as previously described. Mean CDR3 Kyte-Doolittle hydropathy was derived from the predicted amino acid sequences of productive clones. Using the R hclust function, scaled V gene usage was clustered hierarchically with Manhattan distance and complete linkage. Clone sharing by CDR3 amino acid sequence was assessed by resampling 12 repertoires per group over 100 rounds. The repertoires were screened for 65 to 75 published EBV-specific TCRbeta sequences and roughly 250 published CMV-specific TCRbeta sequences. A couple of CVID samples that yielded fewer than 10,000 sequences were excluded from the analysis, so roughly 40 CVID repertoires were retained. TCRdb provides this immuneACCESS table in a form limited to in-frame rearrangements. Some clones are lacking; in checked studies, under half of them reflect an unresolved V gene, and why the rest are absent is not known. That table gives V, J and clone size, and the DNA gave D and trimming. This sample shows 45,000 to 55,000 clones, and none of them turns up only once. 5.4% of the sample belongs to the ten largest clones.

A note on this clone: This clone's antigen is unknown. The read gets to within 3 residues of the CDR3 end, and the germline J gene fills in the rest.

The CDR3 runs 16 residues from the cysteine to the phenylalanine. Sequencing covers 39 bases of the CDR3, shown here with the frame starting at base 1. Trimming removed 0 bases from V and 7 bases from J; the gene matches leave 7 bases unexplained. CDR1 and CDR2, per the germline V gene, are SGHRS and YFSETQ. Both CVID patients and healthy controls were predominantly of Caucasian heritage. From each donor, roughly 5 to 8.5 ml of heparinized peripheral whole blood was collected. TCRbeta CDR3 repertoires were sequenced from genomic DNA of adults with common variable immune deficiency (CVID) and healthy adult controls. A total of roughly 22 healthy adult volunteers (roughly twelve female and 10 or so male; age range roughly 23 to 66 years, mean age approximately 34) were included in the control group. Diluted blood was density-centrifuged over Hypaque 1077 or Ficoll-Paque to isolate peripheral blood mononuclear cells. Unsorted mononuclear cells served as the source of genomic DNA, which was extracted either by Qiagen column purification or by a centrifugation-based method.

On the study overall, not on this receptor specifically: Even though DNA input was the same, control samples had an average of about 81,820 unique sequences each, compared with roughly 32,000 in CVID samples. Healthy controls shared more TCRbeta clones with each other than CVID subjects shared among themselves (p < 0.0001). Correlations of repertoire features with clinical complications were constrained by heterogeneity among patients within the CVID cohort. CVID TCRbeta sequences reportedly showed fewer deletions and N-nucleotide insertions and lacked highly modified clones with 13 or more V deletions. Compared with healthy controls, CVID subjects showed increased TCRbeta clonality (t-test p = 0.018), a feature most characteristic of about a third of subjects. The authors noted that sequencing repertoires of T cell subpopulations would be needed to clarify what caused the increased clonality in CVID.

The sequenced sample was peripheral blood mononuclear cells. Here the chain combines TRBV5-1 and TRBJ2-1, with 10 bases in between that match TRBD2. The source is a person aged 18 to 70 in good health. The DNA read from the CDR3 is TGCGCCAGCAGCTTGGTTAGTAGCGGGAGGAAAAATGAG. Its product reads: CASSLVSSGRKNE. The whole CDR3 sequence is CASSLVSSGRKNEQFF.